This is a list of T cell receptor beta chains from one sample in a study of shared clonotypes between healthy human individuals. The table came from immunoSEQ multiplex PCR; TCRdb's copy has only in-frame clones and leaves some out. The sample has about 980,000 clones, around three quarters seen once. The specimen sequenced was memory CD4+ T cells sorted from blood. The receptors stem from a man in his late teens or twenties in good health. Both conserved end residues are part of each CDR3. Fields, in order: J gene, V gene, D gene, clone size, CDR3 DNA, CDR3 protein. The D gene is left open where the match is weak. Part of the rows lack a size; the others show once, few, many or a class for expanded clones.

>TRBJ1-1|TRBV10-3|NA|NA
TGTGCCATCAGTGAGTCAGCAACTGAAGCTTTCTTT
CAISESATEAFF
>TRBJ2-7|TRBV5-1|NA|NA
TGCGCCAGCAGCTTGGGAAACTACGAGCAGTACTTC
CASSLGNYEQYF
>TRBJ1-3|TRBV30|NA|NA
TGTGCCTGGAGGGGCAGGGGTTTTTCTGGAAACACCATATATTTT
CAWRGRGFSGNTIYF
>TRBJ2-3|TRBV20-1|NA|NA
TGCAGTGCAGAACTCAAGGATACGCAGTATTTT
CSAELKDTQYF
>TRBJ2-1|TRBV29-1|NA|NA
TGCAGCGTTCCGGACCCATTCAATGAGCAGTTCTTC
CSVPDPFNEQFF
>TRBJ1-5|TRBV10-2|NA|once
TGCGCCAGCAGAACAGGTAGTCAGCCCCAGCATTTT
CASRTGSQPQHF
>TRBJ2-7|TRBV10-2|NA|many
TGCGCCAGCAGGGACCTCTACGAGCAGTACTTC
CASRDLYEQYF
>TRBJ2-2|TRBV18|NA|NA
TGTGCCAGCTCACCACCGCTGGTTACCGGGGAGCTGTTTTTT
CASSPPLVTGELFF
>TRBJ2-7|TRBV6-1|NA|NA
TGTGCCAGCGCGAGGGCCTACGAGCAGTACTTC
CASARAYEQYF
>TRBJ1-5|TRBV2|TRBD1|NA
TGTGCCAGCAGAGATGACAGGGTTAGCAATCAGCCCCAGCATTTT
CASRDDRVSNQPQHF
>TRBJ1-1|TRBV29-1|NA|NA
TGCAGCGTTGAAGGGGTGGCAGGGAACACTGAAGCTTTCTTT
CSVEGVAGNTEAFF
>TRBJ2-7|TRBV5-6|NA|NA
TGTGCCAGCAGCTTGCGGGGACACGAGCAGTACTTC
CASSLRGHEQYF
>TRBJ1-6|TRBV7-2|NA|NA
TGTGCCAGCAGCCTCTCCAGTGGGACCCTCCACTTT
CASSLSSGTLHF
>TRBJ2-3|TRBV25-1|NA|few
TGTGCCAGCAGTGAACAGGGGAGGCCCACAGATACGCAGTATTTT
CASSEQGRPTDTQYF
>TRBJ1-2|TRBV28|NA|NA
TGTGCCAGCAGTTTACCAGATTCGTATGGCTACACCTTC
CASSLPDSYGYTF
>TRBJ2-1|TRBV14|TRBD2|NA
TGTGCCAGCAGCCAAGGGACCGGGACTAGCGGGGACCGTGAGCAGTTCTTC
CASSQGTGTSGDREQFF
>TRBJ2-7|TRBV29-1|NA|many
TGCAGCGTTGAAGATTCGGGACGGACCTACGAGCAGTACTTC
CSVEDSGRTYEQYF
>TRBJ1-1|TRBV2|NA|NA
TGTGCCAGCTCCATGGGGCAGTCGAACACTGAAGCTTTCTTT
CASSMGQSNTEAFF
>TRBJ2-4|TRBV5-6|NA|NA
TGTGCCAGCAGCTTTGCGGCGGTGAACATTCAGTACTTC
CASSFAAVNIQYF
>TRBJ2-2|TRBV5-1|NA|NA
TGCGCCAGCAGCCCCACTAGCTCAACAAACACCGGGGAGCTGTTTTTT
CASSPTSSTNTGELFF
>TRBJ2-7|TRBV21-1|NA|NA
TGTGCCAGCAGCAAGGGCTGGGCGGGATTCAACGAGCAGTACTTC
CASSKGWAGFNEQYF
>TRBJ2-3|TRBV7-6|NA|NA
TGTGCCAGCAGCCCCCGACTCACAGATACGCAGTATTTT
CASSPRLTDTQYF
>TRBJ1-6|TRBV19|NA|NA
TGTGCCAGTAGCGGACAAAATAATTCACCCCTCCACTTT
CASSGQNNSPLHF
>TRBJ2-5|TRBV28|TRBD1|NA
TGTGCCAGCAGTTTAGTGGGACAGGGGGCCCGGGAGACCCAGTACTTC
CASSLVGQGARETQYF
>TRBJ1-1|TRBV25-1|NA|few
TGTGCCAGCAGTGTAGGGCGCACTGAAGCTTTCTTT
CASSVGRTEAFF
>TRBJ1-2|TRBV28|NA|NA
TGTGCCAGCAGCTCGACCCCGGGGGGCTATGGCTACACCTTC
CASSSTPGGYGYTF
>TRBJ2-4|TRBV11-2|NA|few
TGTGCCAGCAGTTCATTAGGGGGGCCAGGGTACATTCAGTACTTC
CASSSLGGPGYIQYF
>TRBJ1-2|TRBV6-5|NA|NA
TGTGCCAGCAGTTATGGTGCGATGAGTAACTATGGCTACACCTTC
CASSYGAMSNYGYTF
>TRBJ2-2|TRBV27|NA|NA
TGTGCCAGCCGAGGATCTGGGGGGCGGACCGGGGAGCTGTTTTTT
CASRGSGGRTGELFF
>TRBJ1-4|TRBV28|TRBD1|NA
TGTGCCAGCAGTTTTTACATAGGGGGCGGGGAGGGTGAAAAACTGTTTTTT
CASSFYIGGGEGEKLFF
>TRBJ1-6|TRBV7-3|TRBD1|few
TGTGCCAGCAAGCCCGGGACAGGATCATCACCCCTCCACTTT
CASKPGTGSSPLHF
>TRBJ2-7|TRBV19|NA|many
TGTGCCAGTAGCCTTTGGATAGGGCCCTACGAGCAGTACTTC
CASSLWIGPYEQYF
>TRBJ1-2|TRBV6-5|NA|NA
TGTGCCAGCACCCCAGGGGCAGGGCCGTCTCATGGCTACACCTTC
CASTPGAGPSHGYTF
>TRBJ1-2|TRBV6-1|NA|NA
TGTGCCAGCAGTGAAGGACTGGTGGGCTACACCTTC
CASSEGLVGYTF
>TRBJ1-5|TRBV6-1|NA|NA
TGTGCCAGCAGTTCGGAGGGGTCGGGCAATCAGCCCCAGCATTTT
CASSSEGSGNQPQHF
>TRBJ2-7|TRBV5-1|TRBD1|NA
TGCGCCAGCTCAGCGGACAGGGGTTCCTACGAGCAGTACTTC
CASSADRGSYEQYF
>TRBJ1-2|TRBV7-9|NA|NA
TGTGCCAGCAACTGGGGAGGGTTGGGCTACACCTTC
CASNWGGLGYTF
>TRBJ2-7|TRBV2|NA|few
TGTGCCAGCAGTAAGGTACTGCGATTCGAGCAGTACTTC
CASSKVLRFEQYF
>TRBJ2-3|TRBV10-1|NA|NA
TGCGCCAGCAGTGAGTCACTGGGAGATACGCAGTATTTT
CASSESLGDTQYF
>TRBJ1-4|TRBV7-8|NA|NA
TGTGCCAGCAGCTTAGGACTGATAAATGAAAAACTGTTTTTT
CASSLGLINEKLFF
>TRBJ1-1|TRBV7-9|NA|NA
TGTGCCAGCAGCTTCGCCGGGATGAACACTGAAGCTTTCTTT
CASSFAGMNTEAFF
>TRBJ1-4|TRBV29-1|NA|NA
TGCAGCGTTAGTCAGCGTCTTAATGAAAAACTGTTTTTT
CSVSQRLNEKLFF
>TRBJ2-2|TRBV11-3|NA|NA
TGTGCCAGCAGCTTGGGTCAACAGAACACCGGGGAGCTGTTTTTT
CASSLGQQNTGELFF
>TRBJ2-5|TRBV19|NA|NA
TGTGCCAGTAGAGCCTCGGGCGAAGAGACCCAGTACTTC
CASRASGEETQYF
>TRBJ2-5|TRBV6-5|NA|NA
TGTGCCAGCAGTACTCGACTGGAGACCCAGTACTTC
CASSTRLETQYF
>TRBJ2-5|TRBV7-7|TRBD2|NA
TGTGCTAGCAGTCTAAGGGGTAGCGGGAGGGGAGAGACCCAGTACTTC
CASSLRGSGRGETQYF
>TRBJ2-3|TRBV6-1|NA|NA
TGTGCCAGCAGTGAATTTTCAGGCCCACTCACAGATACGCAGTATTTT
CASSEFSGPLTDTQYF